Only a few counts were recorded for the clone carrying this T cell receptor (beta chain). Its antigen is unidentified. CDR3 size: 13 residues. Looked up from germline, CDR1 is MNHEY and CDR2 is SVGAGI. Trimming removed 0 bases at V and 3 bases at J, with 5 bases between. Only in-frame clones appear in the TCRdb table, and some are missing; sequencing was by immunoSEQ multiplex PCR. The repertoire includes over 10,000 clones, around 74% of them detected once, and approximately 12% sits in the top ten. This sample is drawn from a study of tumor-infiltrating lymphocytes in localized non-small cell lung cancer. Findings of the study overall: No T-cell fraction difference was seen between IM1 and IM2 tumors. No link was found between tumor T-cell fraction and recurrence-free survival. Different pieces of the same tissue went to different assays, confounding technical variation with intratumor heterogeneity.

The sample comprised lung tumor tissue. The receptor was derived from a human donor with non-small cell lung cancer. The genes are TRBV6-5 and TRBJ1-1; no clear D gene. The CDR3: CASSYSRYTEAFF. The DNA of the CDR3 is TGTGCCAGCAGTTACTCGAGGTACACTGAAGCTTTCTTT.